This entry features one T cell receptor beta chain sequence. Its matching antigen is unknown. The sample belongs to a study of yellow fever vaccine responses in identical twins. Regarding the study as a whole: The authors reported partly convergent, partly personalized vaccine responses in identical twins.

One entry per CDR3 protein, called by TCRdb with MiXCR from the RT-PCR reads. The sample lists approximately 16,000 distinct CDR3 sequences; approximately 78% were seen once. This CDR3 region has 15 residues. Deletions cut 3 bases from V and 4 bases from J, with 15 bases between. The germline V gene encodes CDR1 KGHSH and CDR2 LQKENI. The sequencing used T cells from blood (PBMCs), unsorted or a sorted subset (not recorded which), collected before or after yellow fever vaccination (not recorded which). This chain links TRBV18 with TRBJ1-2, with a weak D call TRBD1 (5 bases). The receptor was derived from a woman aged 18-29 years who received the yellow fever vaccine. The CDR3 sequence: CASSPLDSVSYGYTF. For the CDR3, the DNA is TGTGCCAGCTCACCGCTTGACAGCGTTTCCTATGGCTACACCTTC.